These 25 T cell receptor beta chains were all obtained from the same sample, sequenced in a study of blood T cell repertoires in COVID-19 (TCRdb year 2020). Library prep was done by the immunoSEQ multiplex PCR assay. In TCRdb, the immuneACCESS table is reduced to in-frame sequences with V and J assigned. These tables do not hold every clone; where another copy was compared, an unresolved V gene accounts for under half, and the others remain unexplained. The sample profile shows some 260,000 clones; under 95% of them were found once. The ten largest make up approximately 1.9% of the sample. Sequencing was performed on PBMCs or T cells enriched from blood (not recorded which). These receptors all stem from a woman aged 18-30 years who had recovered from COVID-19.

The rearrangement links TRBV5-1 to TRBJ2-1; 8 bases are a match to TRBD2. There are 15 residues in the CDR3. V shed 4 bases and J 6 bases; nucleotides not matched to a gene: 9. Per germline, CDR1 SGHRS and CDR2 YFSETQ. Written as DNA, the CDR3 is TGCGCCAGCAGCCCCGGACTAGCTGGAACCAATGAGCAGTTCTTC. Translation gives CASSPGLAGTNEQFF.

The gene calls are TRBV5-1 and TRBJ1-1; possibly TRBD1 for D (5 bases). The V gene's germline CDR1 is SGHRS and CDR2 YFSETQ. CDR3 length equals 15 residues. The V and J ends lost 0 bases and 5 bases respectively, with 14 bases between them. The DNA of the CDR3 is TGCGCCAGCAGCTTGGCCGGGGGGACGGGAACTGAAGCTTTCTTT. This codes for CASSLAGGTGTEAFF.

Concerning this clone itself: Other DNA sequences in this specimen translate into the identical CDR3. The V gene is TRBV7-9, the J gene TRBJ1-2; D is uncertain. The CDR3 is made up of 14 amino acids. CDR1 and CDR2 (germline): SEHNR, FQNEAQ (reference sequence). Deletions cut 5 bases from V and 0 bases from J, with 10 bases between. The DNA of the CDR3 is TGTGCCAGCAGCCTAGGAGGGACTAACTATGGCTACACCTTC. It specifies CASSLGGTNYGYTF.

The chain uses TRBV28 and TRBJ2-1, with 15 bases fitting TRBD2. V gave up 4 bases and J gave up 6 bases; unmatched junction bases: 4. This CDR3 region has 16 residues. The germline gives CDR1 MDHEN, CDR2 SYDVKM. CDR3 loop: CASSSGLAGGSNEQFF. CDR3 nucleotides: TGTGCCAGCAGTTCGGGACTAGCGGGAGGCTCCAATGAGCAGTTCTTC.

V usage is TRBV11-3 and J usage is TRBJ1-4; 7 positions match TRBD1. Per germline, CDR1 SGHNT and CDR2 YENEEA. CDR3 length: 15 amino acids. V lost 1 base, J lost 8 bases, and 7 bases stayed unmatched. The CDR3 here is CASSLATGRDEKLFF. The CDR3 DNA is TGTGCCAGCAGCTTAGCGACAGGGCGGGACGAAAAACTGTTTTTT.

The chain is built from TRBV12-3 or TRBV12-4 and TRBJ1-1; D is ambiguous. The CDR3 totals 11 residues. Trimming removed 2 bases at V and 10 bases at J, with 8 bases between. As DNA, the CDR3 is TGTGCCAGCAGTTTATGGCAGCGAGCTTTCTTT. Translation: CASSLWQRAFF.

The genes are TRBV28 and TRBJ1-1; the D gene is possibly TRBD1 (5 bases). The V gene's germline CDR1 is MDHEN and CDR2 SYDVKM. V lost 5 bases to trimming and J lost 7 bases, with 14 bases between them. This CDR3 region has 13 residues. CDR3 sequence: CASSGLGGDEAFF. CDR3 DNA: TGTGCCAGCAGTGGGCTAGGAGGGGATGAAGCTTTCTTT. Looking up the rest from reference TRBV28 and TRBJ1-1 gives the full variable domain: DVKVTQSSRYLVKRTGEKVFLECVQDMDHENMFWYRQDPGLGLRLIYFSYDVKMKEKGDIPEGYSVSREKKERFSLILESASTNQTSMYLCASSGLGGDEAFFGQGTRLTVV.

The chain links TRBV7-6 to TRBJ2-1, with TRBD2 matching over 8 bases. Trimming removed 3 bases from V and 9 bases from J; junction bases left unmatched: 7. Germline CDR1 is SGHVS and CDR2 is FNYEAQ. The CDR3 length is 14 residues. The CDR3 DNA is TGTGCCAGCAGCTTGGGACTAGAGGCCAGTGAGCAGTTCTTC. It is translated as CASSLGLEASEQFF.

The chain employs TRBV28 and TRBJ1-5; 8 bases are a match to TRBD1. CDR1 is MDHEN and CDR2 is SYDVKM in the germline V gene. Trimming took 2 bases from V and 1 from J; bases not matched to a gene: 4. The CDR3 is made up of 16 amino acids. CDR3 loop: CASSLPQGESNQPQHF. CDR3 sequence (DNA): TGTGCCAGCAGTTTACCACAGGGGGAGAGCAATCAGCCCCAGCATTTT.

The gene calls are TRBV7-2 and TRBJ2-1; 7 bases are shared with TRBD2. The CDR3 runs to 14 residues. V shed 1 base, J shed 5 bases, and the junction held 2 bases outside the gene matches. Germline CDR1 SGHTA, CDR2 FQGNSA. CDR3 nucleotides: TGTGCCAGCAGCTTAGTCCTAGCGGACAATGAGCAGTTCTTC. Translating gives CASSLVLADNEQFF. Combining the CDR3 with reference TRBV7-2 and TRBJ2-1 gives the whole variable domain GAGVSQSPSNKVTEKGKDVELRCDPISGHTALYWYRQSLGQGLEFLIYFQGNSAPDKSGLPSDRFSAERTGGSVSTLTIQRTQQEDSAVYLCASSLVLADNEQFFGPGTRLTVL.

The genes are TRBV3-1 (or the pseudogene TRBV3-2) and TRBJ1-2; no definite D call. V gave up 1 base and J gave up 3 bases, with 6 bases separating them. Germline V gives CDR1 LGHDT, CDR2 YNNKEL (reference sequence). There are 13 residues in the CDR3. DNA for the CDR3: TGTGCCAGCAGCCAAGTTTCAGACTATGGCTACACCTTC. It translates to CASSQVSDYGYTF.

The chain is built from TRBV4-2 and TRBJ1-2, with 8 bases identical to TRBD1. J gave up 4 bases and V 0 bases, and 7 bases lay outside the gene matches. CDR1 and CDR2 from the germline V gene are LGHNA and YNFKEQ. The CDR3 sequence is 16 residues long. The CDR3 bases are TGTGCCAGCAGCCAAGAGTCCAGGGGGCGCATCTATGGCTACACCTTC. It translates to CASSQESRGRIYGYTF.

The rearrangement links TRBV2 to TRBJ2-3; 16 nucleotides align to TRBD2. CDR3 size: 17 residues. The V segment lost 8 bases and the J segment 1 base; nucleotides outside the gene matches: 6. Per the germline V gene, CDR1 is SNHLY and CDR2 is FYNNEI. CDR3 residues: CASSGLAGGLGTDTQYF. For the CDR3, the DNA is TGTGCCAGCTCGGGACTAGCGGGGGGGCTTGGCACAGATACGCAGTATTTT. Filled out from reference TRBV2 and TRBJ2-3, the complete variable domain reads EPEVTQTPSHQVTQMGQEVILRCVPISNHLYFYWYRQILGQKVEFLVSFYNNEISEKSEIFDDQFSVERPDGSNFTLKIRSTKLEDSAMYFCASSGLAGGLGTDTQYFGPGTRLTVL.

The chain has TRBV7-6 and TRBJ1-1; D may be TRBD1 (5 bases). Per the germline V gene, CDR1 is SGHVS and CDR2 is FNYEAQ. V gave up 5 bases and J gave up 1 base, with 11 bases separating them. The CDR3 is 14 amino acids. In nucleotides, the CDR3 is TGTGCCAGCAGCCTTTTCGGGGGGAACACTGAAGCTTTCTTT. Translating gives CASSLFGGNTEAFF. The entire variable domain, with the rest obtained from reference TRBV7-6 and TRBJ1-1, is as follows: GAGVSQSPRYKVTKRGQDVALRCDPISGHVSLYWYRQALGQGPEFLTYFNYEAQQDKSGLPNDRFSAERPEGSISTLTIQRTEQRDSAMYRCASSLFGGNTEAFFGQGTRLTVV.

The chain carries TRBV28 and TRBJ2-7; D is unclear. The CDR3 consists of 11 residues. The V gene lost 2 bases and the J gene lost 6 bases, with 5 bases spanning the gap. Looked up from germline, CDR1 is MDHEN and CDR2 is SYDVKM. The CDR3 loop is CASSLPGEQYF. As DNA, the CDR3 is TGTGCCAGCAGTTTACCGGGCGAGCAGTACTTC.

The chain uses TRBV29-1 and TRBJ1-3; 7 bases map to TRBD1. The length of the CDR3 is 14 residues. With 5 bases clipped from V and 4 bases from J, the junction kept 8 bases outside the gene matches. CDR1 and CDR2 from the germline V gene are SQVTM and ANQGSEA. CDR3 protein: CSVNEPGQGNTIYF. The CDR3 coding sequence is TGCAGCGTTAACGAACCGGGACAGGGAAACACCATATATTTT.

This sequence joins TRBV19 and TRBJ1-6; the D gene is possibly TRBD1 (6 bases). V was cut by 3 bases and J by 0 bases, with 12 bases left in between. The CDR3 loop spans 17 amino acids. Germline loops: CDR1 LNHDA, CDR2 SQIVND (reference sequence). CDR3 sequence: CASSIQGHSSYNSPLHF. In DNA, the CDR3 is TGTGCCAGTAGTATTCAGGGGCACAGCTCCTATAATTCACCCCTCCACTTT.

J is TRBJ2-3 and V is TRBV24-1, with D perhaps matching TRBD1 (6 bases). V shed 1 base and J shed 3 bases, with 16 bases lying between them. Germline CDR1 is KGHDR and CDR2 is SFDVKD. The CDR3 has 17 amino acids. The CDR3 DNA is TGTGCCACCAGTGATTTAGGCAGGGGCCGTATTACAGATACGCAGTATTTT. Translating it yields CATSDLGRGRITDTQYF.

The chain employs TRBV11-2 and TRBJ1-2; tentatively, D is TRBD1 (5 bases). The CDR3 length is 15 residues. V was pared by 4 bases and J by 0 bases, with 12 bases between. The germline gives CDR1 SGHAT, CDR2 FQNNGV. The CDR3 protein is CASSSYKGSNYGYTF. The CDR3 region has the DNA TGTGCCAGCAGCTCTTACAAGGGGTCTAACTATGGCTACACCTTC.

The CDR3 reads CSVTSGDTEAFF. Written as DNA, the CDR3 is TGCAGCGTTACTTCAGGGGACACTGAAGCTTTCTTT. The rearrangement uses TRBV29-1 and TRBJ1-1; D is perhaps TRBD1 (6 bases). The CDR3 runs to 12 residues. Trimming stripped 5 bases from V and 3 bases from J, with 10 bases between. Germline CDR1 reads SQVTM; CDR2 reads ANQGSEA.

The rearrangement joins TRBV19 to TRBJ2-2; 8 bases are a match to TRBD2. J gave up 3 bases and V 6 bases, and 9 bases lay outside the gene matches. From germline, CDR1 is LNHDA and CDR2 SQIVND (reference sequence). The CDR3 covers 16 residues. The CDR3 spells CASSRLAGRDTGELFF. As DNA, the CDR3 is TGTGCCAGTAGCCGCTTAGCGGGACGCGACACCGGGGAGCTGTTTTTT.

V gene TRBV28 combines with J gene TRBJ2-3; 8 bases are shared with TRBD2. V dropped 5 bases and J dropped 0; count of bases not matched to a gene: 4. Germline V CDR1 and CDR2: MDHEN, SYDVKM. This CDR3 contains 15 residues. The CDR3 loop reads CASSGAGESTDTQYF. CDR3 DNA sequence: TGTGCCAGCAGTGGAGCGGGAGAAAGCACAGATACGCAGTATTTT.

This sequence joins TRBV9 and TRBJ1-2; no reliable D call. CDR3 size: 15 residues. Trimming took 0 bases from V and 2 from J, leaving 11 bases between them. CDR1 is SGDLS and CDR2 is YYNGEE in the germline V gene. The DNA for the CDR3 is TGTGCCAGCAGCGTAGGAGGCAGCGGGAACTATGGCTACACCTTC. Its protein product is CASSVGGSGNYGYTF. The full variable domain, completed using reference TRBV9 and TRBJ1-2, is DSGVTQTPKHLITATGQRVTLRCSPRSGDLSVYWYQQSLDQGLQFLIQYYNGEERAKGNILERFSAQQFPDLHSELNLSSLELGDSALYFCASSVGGSGNYGYTFGSGTRLTVV.

The V gene is TRBV7-9, the J gene TRBJ1-2, with D unclear. Germline CDR1 SEHNR, CDR2 FQNEAQ (reference sequence). The CDR3 runs 14 residues. V was clipped by 7 bases and J by 5 bases, with 17 bases between them. The CDR3 coding sequence is TGTGCCAGCACATCTTCCGAAAGGAGGTATGGCTACACCTTC. This codes for CASTSSERRYGYTF.

CDR3 sequence reads: CASSWGDYGYTF. The CDR3 DNA follows: TGTGCCAGCAGTTGGGGCGACTATGGCTACACCTTC. The gene calls are TRBV12-3 or TRBV12-4 and TRBJ1-2; weak D call: TRBD1 (5 bases). The CDR3 has 12 residues. V lost 4 bases and J lost 3, with 6 bases in between.